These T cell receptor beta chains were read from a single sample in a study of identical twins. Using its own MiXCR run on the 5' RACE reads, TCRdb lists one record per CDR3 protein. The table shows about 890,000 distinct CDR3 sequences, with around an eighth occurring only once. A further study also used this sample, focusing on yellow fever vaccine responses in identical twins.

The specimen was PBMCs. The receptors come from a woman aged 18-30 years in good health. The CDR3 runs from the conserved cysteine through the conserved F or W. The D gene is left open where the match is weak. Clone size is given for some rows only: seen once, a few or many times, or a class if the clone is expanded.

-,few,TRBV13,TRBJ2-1,TGTGCCAGCAGCTCACCGGGACATAGAGGCAATGAGCAGTTCTTC,CASSSPGHRGNEQFF
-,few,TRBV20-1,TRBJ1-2,TGCAGTTCCACAACAGGCGGGGGGGGCTATGGCTACACCTTC,CSSTTGGGGYGYTF
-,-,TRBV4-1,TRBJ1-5,TGCGCCAGCAGCCAAGCAAGTAGCCCAGCCGGTCAGCCCCATCATTTT,CASSQASSPAGQPHHF
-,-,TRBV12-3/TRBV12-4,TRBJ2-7,TGTGCCAGCAGTGTCCGGGCAGGTTTATTCTACGAGCAGTACTTC,CASSVRAGLFYEQYF
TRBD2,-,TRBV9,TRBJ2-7,TGTGCCAGCAGCCACAGCGGGAGGAACGAGCAGTACTTC,CASSHSGRNEQYF
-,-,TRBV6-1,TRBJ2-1,TGTGCCAGCACCCCGCGGCGTTCCTACAATGAGCAGTTCTTC,CASTPRRSYNEQFF
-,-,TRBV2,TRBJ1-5,TGTGCCAGCAGTGAGACAGGCGGGGTAAGCAATCAGCCCCAGCATTTT,CASSETGGVSNQPQHF
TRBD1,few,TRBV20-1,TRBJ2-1,TGCAGTGCGGACCGGGACAGGGTCTACAATGAGCAGTTCTTC,CSADRDRVYNEQFF
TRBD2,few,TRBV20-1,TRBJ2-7,TGCAGTGTGGATGGAGGGGGTCAGGCCCCGGGGACTAGCGGGACCTACGAGCAGTACTTC,CSVDGGGQAPGTSGTYEQYF
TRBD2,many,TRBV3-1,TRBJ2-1,TGCGCCAGCAGCCAAGGGCTAGCGGGAAACAATGAGCAGTTCTTC,CASSQGLAGNNEQFF
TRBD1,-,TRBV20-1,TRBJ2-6,TGCAGTGCAAGAACCGGGACAGGGGGATTCTACTTCTCTGGGGCCAACGTCCTGACTTTC,CSARTGTGGFYFSGANVLTF
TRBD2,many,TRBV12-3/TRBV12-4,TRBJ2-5,TGTGCCAGCAGCATACGAAATGCGGGACTAGGGATAGAGACCCAGTACTTC,CASSIRNAGLGIETQYF
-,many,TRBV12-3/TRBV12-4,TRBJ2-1,TGTGCCAGCACCGAGGGGGGATTCAATGAGCAGTTCTTC,CASTEGGFNEQFF
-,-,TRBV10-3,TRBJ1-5,TGTGCCATCAGTGATTCGGTAGAGGGGCGTCAGCCCCAGCATTTT,CAISDSVEGRQPQHF
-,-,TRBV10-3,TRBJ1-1,TGTGCCATCAGTGAGTCAGGGGGGCTGGGGAACACTGAAGCTTTCTTT,CAISESGGLGNTEAFF
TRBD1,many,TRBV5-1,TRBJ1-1,TGCGCCAGCAGCTCCACAGGGGCTACTGAAGCTTTCTTT,CASSSTGATEAFF
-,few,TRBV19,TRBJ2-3,TGTGCCAGTACCGGTACAGGGCTGGATACGCAGTATTTT,CASTGTGLDTQYF
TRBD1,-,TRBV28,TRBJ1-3,TGTGCCAGTACGCCACAGGGGGCTGGTGGAAACACCATATATTTT,CASTPQGAGGNTIYF
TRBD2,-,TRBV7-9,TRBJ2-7,TGTGCCAGCAGCTTAGCGGTTTTTAGCGGGACTGTCGAGCAGTACTTC,CASSLAVFSGTVEQYF
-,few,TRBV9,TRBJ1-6,TGTGCCAGCAGCGTAAGCCTCGGGCCACCCCTCCACTTT,CASSVSLGPPLHF
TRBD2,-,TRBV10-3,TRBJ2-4,TGTGCCATCAGTGACGGACTAGCGGGGGGGCCACTTCAGTACTTC,CAISDGLAGGPLQYF
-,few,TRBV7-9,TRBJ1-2,TGTGCCAGCAGCTTAGCCGGTCCGCAGGGCTATGGCTACACCTTC,CASSLAGPQGYGYTF
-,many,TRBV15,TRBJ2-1,TGTGCCACCAGCAGAGATCAAAATAGCGTGAATGAGCAGTTCTTC,CATSRDQNSVNEQFF
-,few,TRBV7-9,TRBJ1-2,TGTGCCAGCAGCTTAGTTTGGGATGGCTACACCTTC,CASSLVWDGYTF
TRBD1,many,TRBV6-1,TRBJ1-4,TGTGCCAGCAGTCGACAGGGGGCCTCTGAAAAACTGTTTTTT,CASSRQGASEKLFF
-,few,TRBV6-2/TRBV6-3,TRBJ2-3,TGTGCCAGCAGTGGACTCCGGCCTAGCACAGATACGCAGTATTTT,CASSGLRPSTDTQYF
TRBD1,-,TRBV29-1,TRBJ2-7,TGCAGCGTTGAAAGTCCTCACGGGACAGGAGTCCCCTACGAGCAGTACTTC,CSVESPHGTGVPYEQYF
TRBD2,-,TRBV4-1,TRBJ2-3,TGCGCCAGCAGACACGCTAGCGGGAGCATTGGGGCAGATACGCAGTATTTT,CASRHASGSIGADTQYF
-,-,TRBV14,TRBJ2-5,TGTGCCAGCAGCCAAGTGCGGGGCCCAGAGACCCAGTACTTC,CASSQVRGPETQYF
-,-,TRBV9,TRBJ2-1,TGTGCCAGCAGCGTAGGAGGGGGGAGTTACTACAATGAGCAGTTCTTC,CASSVGGGSYYNEQFF
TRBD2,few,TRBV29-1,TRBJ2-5,TGCAGCGTTGCTATAGCGGGGGCGTGGGAGACCCAGTACTTC,CSVAIAGAWETQYF
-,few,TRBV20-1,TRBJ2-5,TGCAGTGCTAGTTCTCCACAAGCGCAAGAGACCCAGTACTTC,CSASSPQAQETQYF
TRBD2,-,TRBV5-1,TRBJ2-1,TGCGCCAGCAGCTTGCCCTTAGCGGGAGTGGACAATGAGCAGTTCTTC,CASSLPLAGVDNEQFF
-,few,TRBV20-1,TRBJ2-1,TGCAGTGCTAGAGATCAACCGGGGGTAGACGATGAGCAGTTCTTC,CSARDQPGVDDEQFF
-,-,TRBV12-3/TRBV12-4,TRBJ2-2,TGTGCCAGCAGTTTAGGCTATGGGAGTTTCAGCGCCGGGGAGCTGTTTTTT,CASSLGYGSFSAGELFF
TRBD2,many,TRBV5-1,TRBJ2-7,TGCGCCAGCAGCTTGACTGGACTAGCGGGAGTCGAGCAGTACTTC,CASSLTGLAGVEQYF
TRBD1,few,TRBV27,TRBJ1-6,TGTGCCAGCACCCCGGGACAGTATAATTCACCCCTCCACTTT,CASTPGQYNSPLHF
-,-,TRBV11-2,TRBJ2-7,TGTGCCAGCAGCTTACCCCTCTCCGACGAGCAGTACTTC,CASSLPLSDEQYF